The entry below gives a single TCR beta chain sequence along with its context. This clone's antigen is unknown. Per-base qualities were not stored, and no clone one base away is much larger. This specimen belongs to a study of T cell responses to AZD1222 COVID-19 vaccine (dated by TCRdb to the early 2020s). About the full investigation: AZD1222 recipients with second doses at about 4 weeks or about 12 weeks were pooled, because spike-specific TCR depth and breadth did not differ between schedules. TCR sequencing covered about 230 trial participants: 200 to 220 given two doses of AZD1222 and around 26 given two doses of MenACWY control vaccine. Trial participants were enrolled into age subgroups of 18-55, 56-69 and 70-plus years, which contained around 150, 29 and 61 TCR-sequenced participants, respectively.

The CDR3 regions of human TCRbeta chains were analyzed by immunosequencing. In the paper's pipeline: TCRs in the repertoires were compared against a reference library of SARS-CoV-2-specific TCRs that had been generated with the MIRA antigen-specificity platform. Breadth meant the fraction of unique TCRs that were SARS-CoV-2-associated, whereas depth meant the fraction of total T cells that were SARS-CoV-2-associated. Each spike-specific TCR was assigned to its reactive spike region and to a CD4 or CD8 class using the MIRA data. Log10-transformed breadth and depth values were compared by one-way ANOVA with Sidak's multiple comparisons tests. This immuneACCESS table, as held by TCRdb, lists in-frame sequences with V and J called but not all clones. Of the missing ones, under half trace to an unresolved V gene in checked studies; the others have no known cause. V, J and clone size were drawn from that table, and D and trimming were deduced from the DNA. The table for this sample lists 150,000 or so clones; more than 80% of them were counted only once. The ten largest account for approximately 2.5% of the sample.

The full study reports these points: Because no day 14 peak-response samples were available, the repertoires could be characterized only after the peak T cell response. Reportedly, close to half of the unique spike-specific TCRs recognized epitopes lying outside the regions that are mutated in the B.1.351 and B.1.1.7 variants. The vaccine-associated CD4 TCRs covered the entire spike protein, and the dominant responses fell in regions 160-218 and 743-854. Participants were mostly white British and included more females than males, and it was suggested by the authors that clonal diversity may have been underestimated. Only 5 to 7 AZD1222 recipients were SARS-CoV-2 seropositive at baseline, limiting conclusions about previously exposed vaccinees. The 56-69-year group was small, and its depth increase did not reach significance, likely because of low power. A significant rise in spike-specific TCR breadth and depth was observed after two AZD1222 doses relative to day 0 and relative to MenACWY recipients.

V is trimmed back by 7 bases and J by 0 bases, and the junction contains 9 bases that no gene match accounts for. The germline V gene sets CDR1 to SNHLY and CDR2 to FYNNEI. CDR3 length: 17 amino acids, cysteine to phenylalanine. The read is trimmed to its CDR3 DNA, 51 bases read in frame from base 1. The meaning of the sample's time point label: baseline before first vaccination. Samples from vaccinated people were obtained from the UK trials COV001 and COV002, which included a single-blind randomized controlled phase 2/3 trial of AZD1222 (ChAdOx1 nCoV-19) in healthy adults. Trial participant PBMC samples were collected at day 0 and day 28 after the second dose for TCRbeta chain sequencing.

The material sequenced was peripheral blood, taken on day 0 of AZD1222 vaccination. The chain was built from TRBV2 and TRBJ1-5; TRBD1 matches 10 bases in the middle. This receptor was identified in an adult in good health. The CDR3 reads as follows: CASIGQGELISNQPQHF. The bases read TGTGCCAGCATTGGACAGGGGGAATTGATTAGCAATCAGCCCCAGCATTTT.